These 18 T cell receptor beta chains came from one sample sequenced in a study of T-cell memory formation after mild COVID-19. A single record per CDR3 protein comes from TCRdb applying MiXCR to the 5' RACE reads. The table records hundreds of thousands of distinct CDR3 sequences, 15% of them present only once. Input material: PBMCs or a T cell subset sorted from them (not recorded which). Source of these receptors: a man aged 18 to 30 who had mild COVID-19 (a few samples of this study predate the infection). Cell type and time point are not known.

In this sample, this clonotype turned up many times. V usage is TRBV3-1 and J usage is TRBJ2-7; 9 bases line up with TRBD1. Per the germline V gene, CDR1 is LGHDT and CDR2 is YNNKEL (reference sequence). The J segment lost 4 bases and the V segment lost 5 bases, leaving 0 bases of the junction unmatched. This CDR3 has 12 amino acids. CDR3 region: CASSGQGYEQYF. The CDR3 nucleotides read TGTGCCAGCAGCGGACAGGGGTACGAGCAGTACTTC.

The genes are TRBV4-2 and TRBJ2-3; D remains unclear. The CDR3 is made up of 13 amino acids. Germline CDR1 and CDR2: LGHNA and YNFKEQ. Deletions cut 0 bases from V and 6 bases from J, with 7 bases between. The CDR3 here is CASSQEVGDTQYF. The CDR3 DNA follows: TGTGCCAGCAGCCAAGAGGTGGGGGATACGCAGTATTTT.

V usage is TRBV6-5 and J usage is TRBJ1-2; no firm D call. The germline CDR1 and CDR2 sequences are MNHEY and SVGAGI. The CDR3 runs to 14 residues. The ends were cut back, 2 bases at V and 4 bases at J, with 11 bases in the middle. CDR3 coding DNA: TGTGCCAGCAGTTACGATTCGGGAGGCTATGGCTACACCTTC. This gives the protein CASSYDSGGYGYTF.

This clonotype was picked up a small number of times. The V and J genes are TRBV20-1 and TRBJ2-7, with D unclear. From germline, CDR1 is DFQATT and CDR2 SNEGSKA (reference sequence). The germline V and J ends were trimmed by 2 bases and 0 bases, with 8 bases remaining between them. This CDR3 spans 13 amino acids. CDR3 sequence reads: CSARLGNSYEQYF. The DNA for the CDR3 is TGCAGTGCTAGACTAGGGAACTCCTACGAGCAGTACTTC.

The CDR3 protein is CASTDNDRALEIWDTGELFF. The CDR3 region has the DNA TGTGCCAGCACCGACAATGACAGGGCCCTCGAGATTTGGGACACCGGGGAGCTGTTTTTT. The chain links TRBV6-5 to TRBJ2-2, with 7 bases fitting TRBD1. The trim removed 7 bases at V and 3 bases at J, leaving 23 bases unmatched. CDR1 MNHEY and CDR2 SVGAGI come from the germline V gene. The CDR3 is 20 residues long.

This clonotype was counted a few times. The chain couples TRBV24-1 to TRBJ1-4; 7 nucleotides match TRBD1. V lost 2 bases to trimming and J lost 2 bases; unmatched junction nucleotides: 7. Germline V gene sequence: CDR1 KGHDR, CDR2 SFDVKD. CDR3 size: 17 residues. The CDR3, as DNA: TGTGCCACCAGTGATTCTCGGACAGGCGGCACTAATGAAAAACTGTTTTTT. As protein: CATSDSRTGGTNEKLFF.

This clonotype came up many times. The V and J genes are TRBV5-1 and TRBJ2-4; the D gene could be TRBD1 or TRBD2 (6 bases each). V was cut by 4 bases and J by 10 bases, with 15 bases left in between. Germline V lookup: CDR1 SGHRS, CDR2 YFSETQ. This CDR3 region has 13 residues. The CDR3 nucleotides are TGCGCCAGCAGCCCGGGGGCCCCCCCGATTCAGTACTTC. Protein product: CASSPGAPPIQYF.

This clonotype came up a few times. The chain links TRBV29-1 to TRBJ2-5; TRBD1 matches 7 bases. After removal of 4 bases from V and 5 bases from J, the junction contained 7 bases not matched to a gene. The CDR3 has 13 residues. Per germline, CDR1 SQVTM and CDR2 ANQGSEA. CDR3 DNA sequence: TGCAGCGTTGGTCTCAGGGGGAAGGAGACCCAGTACTTC. Its protein product is CSVGLRGKETQYF.

CDR3: CASSRQRTAGNSPLHF. In nucleotides, the CDR3 is TGTGCCAGCAGCCGCCAAAGGACCGCGGGTAATTCACCCCTCCACTTT. The chain recombines TRBV7-9 with TRBJ1-6; D unresolved. Germline V lookup: CDR1 SEHNR, CDR2 FQNEAQ (reference sequence). There are 16 residues in the CDR3. The ends were cut back, 5 bases at V and 6 bases at J, with 17 bases in the middle.

The chain couples TRBV27 to TRBJ2-4; D is unclear. Germline values: CDR1 MNHEY, CDR2 SMNVEV (reference sequence). CDR3 length: 14 amino acids. Trimming left V 5 bases short and J 0 bases short, with 8 bases between. CDR3 loop: CASSRKLAKNIQYF. The CDR3 DNA is TGTGCCAGCAGTAGAAAATTAGCCAAAAACATTCAGTACTTC.

J is TRBJ1-2 and V is TRBV6-2 or TRBV6-3, with D unresolved. Trimming left V 6 bases short and J 3 bases short, with 14 bases between. CDR3 length: 14 residues. Germline V CDR1 and CDR2: MNHEY, SVGEGT. In nucleotides, the CDR3 is TGTGCCAGCAGCTCCTACCCCCGCGACTATGGCTACACCTTC. This encodes CASSSYPRDYGYTF.

V gene TRBV6-5 combines with J gene TRBJ1-2; tentatively, D is TRBD1 (6 bases). V lost 0 bases and J 6 bases, leaving 11 bases between the germline ends. Germline V gene data show CDR1 as MNHEY and CDR2 as SVGAGI. The CDR3 is made up of 14 amino acids. The CDR3 bases are TGTGCCAGCAGTTACTCGGCAGGGGAGGATGGCTACACCTTC. Protein: CASSYSAGEDGYTF.

This clonotype was detected a few times. CDR3 loop: CASSQGQGSTDTQYF. DNA of the CDR3: TGTGCCAGCAGCCAAGGACAGGGAAGCACAGATACGCAGTATTTT. This sequence joins TRBV4-2 and TRBJ2-3; TRBD1 agrees at 7 bases. CDR1 and CDR2 (germline): LGHNA, YNFKEQ. The J segment lost 0 bases and the V segment lost 1 base, leaving 1 base of the junction unmatched. The CDR3 runs to 15 residues.

In its sample, this clonotype was seen a few times. The J gene is TRBJ2-7, the V gene TRBV5-5; TRBD1 matches at 10 bases. This CDR3 has 13 residues. With V trimmed by 4 bases and J by 6 bases, 4 bases remained unmatched. Germline V CDR1 and CDR2: SGHKS, YYEKEE (reference sequence). The CDR3 bases are TGTGCCAGCAGCATTGGGACAGGGGTCGAGCAGTACTTC. Translation gives CASSIGTGVEQYF.

This clonotype was counted only a few times. The V and J genes are TRBV7-8 and TRBJ2-7; 7 bases align to TRBD2. Germline loops: CDR1 SGHVS, CDR2 FQNEAQ. The CDR3 sequence is 13 residues long. Trimming removed 5 bases from V and 2 bases from J; junction bases left unmatched: 3. For the CDR3, the DNA is TGTGCCAGCAGCCCCGGGGGGACCTACGAGCAGTACGTC. Translating it yields CASSPGGTYEQYV.

This chain links TRBV23-1 with TRBJ2-2; D uncertain. Being an ORF, TRBV23-1 has a function that is uncertain. There are 19 residues in the CDR3. Trimming removed 2 bases from V and 0 bases from J, with 19 bases in between. DNA of the CDR3: TGCGCCAGCAGTCAAATTTCGGAACTTGTTATCTCGAACACCGGGGAGCTGTTTTTT. It is translated as CASSQISELVISNTGELFF.

This clonotype was seen a few times. The chain links TRBV23-1 to TRBJ1-1; 7 bases are a match to TRBD1. TRBV23-1 carries the ORF label, with uncertain function. This CDR3 region has 10 residues. Trimming at V came to 8 bases and at J to 10 bases, leaving 4 bases not matched to a gene. The CDR3 nucleotides are TGCGCCAGCCAGGGGGTGGTAGCTTTCTTT. Translating gives CASQGVVAFF.

The chain joins TRBV20-1 to TRBJ1-2, with a weak D call TRBD1 (6 bases). The germline gives CDR1 DFQATT, CDR2 SNEGSKA (reference sequence). CDR3 size: 13 residues. Trimming shortened V by 6 bases and J by 4 bases, and 15 bases separated the two germline ends. In DNA form, the CDR3 reads TGCAGTGCCAGGAGACAGGAGGGCTATGGCTACACCTTC. Translated, it gives CSARRQEGYGYTF.